This TCR beta chain was sequenced for a study of T cell changes during pregnancy in multiple sclerosis. The germline V gene has CDR1 SGHTA and CDR2 FQGNSA. V shed 5 bases, J shed 5 bases, and the junction held 3 bases outside the gene matches. CDR3 size: 14 residues. The repertoire was sequenced with immunoSEQ multiplex PCR; TCRdb's copy has only in-frame clones and lacks some. The data hold 50,000 or so clones, with approximately 92% observed a single time. Sequences were derived from CD4+ T cells from peripheral blood mononuclear cells, sampled after pregnancy. This chain uses TRBV7-2 with TRBJ2-3; 11 bases match TRBD2. The receptor comes from a female donor with multiple sclerosis, enrolled in a pregnancy study. The CDR3 sequence is CASSITSGRDTQYF. In DNA, the CDR3 is TGTGCCAGCAGCATCACTAGCGGGAGAGATACGCAGTATTTT. Filled out from reference TRBV7-2 and TRBJ2-3, the complete variable domain reads GAGVSQSPSNKVTEKGKDVELRCDPISGHTALYWYRQSLGQGLEFLIYFQGNSAPDKSGLPSDRFSAERTGGSVSTLTIQRTQQEDSAVYLCASSITSGRDTQYFGPGTRLTVL.